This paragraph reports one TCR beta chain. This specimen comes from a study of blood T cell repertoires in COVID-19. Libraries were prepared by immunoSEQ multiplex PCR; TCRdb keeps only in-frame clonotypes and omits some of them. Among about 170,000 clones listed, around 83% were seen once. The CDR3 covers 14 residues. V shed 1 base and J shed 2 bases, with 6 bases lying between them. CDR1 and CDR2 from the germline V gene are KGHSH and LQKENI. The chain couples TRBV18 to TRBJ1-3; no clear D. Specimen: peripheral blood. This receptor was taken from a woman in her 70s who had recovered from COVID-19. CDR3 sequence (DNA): TGTGCCAGCTCACCACGAGCCACTGGAAACACCATATATTTT. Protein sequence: CASSPRATGNTIYF.